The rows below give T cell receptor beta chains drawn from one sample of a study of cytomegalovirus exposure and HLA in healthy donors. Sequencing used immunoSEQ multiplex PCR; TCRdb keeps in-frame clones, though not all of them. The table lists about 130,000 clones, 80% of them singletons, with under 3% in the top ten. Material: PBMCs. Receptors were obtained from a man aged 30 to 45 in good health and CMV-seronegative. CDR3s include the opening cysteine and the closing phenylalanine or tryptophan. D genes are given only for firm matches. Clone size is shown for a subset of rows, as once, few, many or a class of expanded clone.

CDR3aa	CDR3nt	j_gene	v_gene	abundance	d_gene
CASSLTSGGHEQYF	TGCGCCAGCAGTTTAACTTCTGGAGGCCACGAGCAGTACTTC	TRBJ2-7	TRBV28	.	.
CASSISGQRNTEAFF	TGCGCCAGCAGCATCTCGGGACAGCGGAACACTGAAGCTTTCTTT	TRBJ1-1	TRBV5-1	few	TRBD1
CATNRADEQFF	TGTGCCACCAACCGCGCGGATGAGCAGTTCTTC	TRBJ2-1	TRBV6-5	.	.
CASSFRGTDTQYF	TGTGCCAGCAGCTTCCGGGGGACAGATACGCAGTATTTT	TRBJ2-3	TRBV7-3	.	.
CASSSGQGRTEAFF	TGTGCCAGCAGTTCGGGACAGGGGAGGACTGAAGCTTTCTTT	TRBJ1-1	TRBV28	.	TRBD1
CSVIASPDTQYF	TGCAGCGTTATCGCGTCTCCAGATACGCAGTATTTT	TRBJ2-3	TRBV29-1	.	.
CASSYLQGQETQYF	TGTGCCAGCAGTTACTTACAGGGCCAAGAGACCCAGTACTTC	TRBJ2-5	TRBV6-5	.	.
CASSAGDRGLYYGYTF	TGTGCCAGCAGCGCAGGGGACAGGGGGCTCTACTATGGCTACACCTTC	TRBJ1-2	TRBV9	.	TRBD1
CASSIASGQGNEQFF	TGTGCCAGTAGTATAGCGTCGGGACAAGGAAATGAGCAGTTCTTC	TRBJ2-1	TRBV19	once	.
CASSPPRGMNTEAFF	TGTGCCAGCAGTCCCCCCAGGGGGATGAACACTGAAGCTTTCTTT	TRBJ1-1	TRBV5-4	.	TRBD1
CASSPPPAGGPDTQYF	TGTGCCAGCAGTCCCCCCCCGGCGGGTGGGCCAGATACGCAGTATTTT	TRBJ2-3	TRBV9	.	.
CASSLGQLAAYEQYF	TGTGCCAGCAGCTTAGGCCAACTAGCGGCCTACGAGCAGTACTTC	TRBJ2-7	TRBV13	few	TRBD2
CASSLVQGHPGPQHF	TGTGCCAGCAGCTTGGTTCAGGGCCACCCAGGGCCCCAGCATTTT	TRBJ1-5	TRBV5-5	.	.
CASSLYRAVAGRLNEQYF	TGTGCCAGCAGCTTATATCGGGCTGTTGCGGGTCGTTTAAACGAGCAGTACTTC	TRBJ2-7	TRBV7-8	.	.
CASSFEPPRAQGLGNTIYF	TGTGCCAGCAGCTTCGAACCTCCCCGGGCCCAGGGGCTTGGAAACACCATATATTTT	TRBJ1-3	TRBV7-8	.	.
CASSERLAEVNTQYF	TGCGCCAGCAGTGAGCGACTAGCGGAAGTCAATACGCAGTATTTT	TRBJ2-3	TRBV10-2	.	TRBD2
CASSIIGYGYTF	TGTGCCAGTAGTATTATCGGGTACGGCTACACCTTC	TRBJ1-2	TRBV19	.	.
CASSGDRTEAFF	TGTGCCAGCTCAGGGGACAGGACTGAAGCTTTCTTT	TRBJ1-1	TRBV18	.	TRBD1
CASSAGTSGRVYEQFF	TGTGCCAGCAGCGCAGGGACTAGCGGGAGGGTCTATGAGCAGTTCTTC	TRBJ2-1	TRBV9	.	TRBD2
CASRETGTSKTGELFF	TGTGCCAGCAGGGAAACCGGGACAAGTAAGACCGGGGAGCTGTTTTTT	TRBJ2-2	TRBV11-2	.	.
CASSVAGEGGPQHF	TGTGCCAGCAGCGTAGCGGGGGAGGGCGGGCCCCAGCATTTT	TRBJ1-5	TRBV9	.	.
CASSWGQGRTGELFF	TGTGCCAGCAGTTGGGGACAGGGGCGTACCGGGGAGCTGTTTTTT	TRBJ2-2	TRBV6-5	.	TRBD1
CASSFGSGVEQYF	TGTGCCAGCAGTTTTGGATCGGGGGTCGAGCAGTACTTC	TRBJ2-7	TRBV6-5	.	.
CASAPGLGWGEQYF	TGTGCCAGCGCACCGGGACTAGGCTGGGGCGAGCAGTACTTC	TRBJ2-7	TRBV9	.	TRBD2
CASSYSSAYNEQFF	TGTGCCAGCAGTTATTCAAGCGCCTACAATGAGCAGTTCTTC	TRBJ2-1	TRBV6-5	.	.
CASSVGGLAAGETQYF	TGTGCCAGCAGCGTAGGAGGACTAGCCGCTGGGGAGACCCAGTACTTC	TRBJ2-5	TRBV9	.	TRBD2
CASSFTTKETQYF	TGTGCCAGCAGCTTTACGACAAAAGAGACCCAGTACTTC	TRBJ2-5	TRBV5-4	.	.
CANPFTAGETDTQYF	TGTGCCAACCCGTTTACGGCGGGAGAGACAGATACGCAGTATTTT	TRBJ2-3	TRBV28	.	TRBD2
CAWSTGAIGNEQFF	TGTGCCTGGAGTACTGGGGCGATTGGCAATGAGCAGTTCTTC	TRBJ2-1	TRBV30	.	.
CASSRSRPPEPLHF	TGTGCCAGCAGCCGTAGCCGCCCGCCTGAGCCCCTCCACTTT	TRBJ1-6	TRBV6-5	.	.
CATRRGTQVNQPQHF	TGTGCCACAAGACGGGGAACCCAGGTCAATCAGCCCCAGCATTTT	TRBJ1-5	TRBV6-5	few	.
CASSGRLAVDVLYNEQFF	TGTGCCAGTAGTGGGAGACTAGCGGTTGACGTACTGTACAATGAGCAGTTCTTC	TRBJ2-1	TRBV19	.	TRBD2
CASSPTSGSRTGELFF	TGTGCCAGCAGTCCTACTAGCGGGAGTAGGACCGGGGAGCTGTTTTTT	TRBJ2-2	TRBV28	.	TRBD2
CASRSPGLAGGLSYNEQFF	TGTGCCAGCAGGTCACCGGGACTAGCGGGAGGGCTGAGCTACAATGAGCAGTTCTTC	TRBJ2-1	TRBV27	.	TRBD2
CASSFSRTSGSGTGELFF	TGTGCCAGCAGTTTTTCCAGGACTAGCGGGAGTGGTACCGGGGAGCTGTTTTTT	TRBJ2-2	TRBV28	.	TRBD2
CASSLYSYEQYF	TGTGCCAGCAGCTTGTACTCCTACGAGCAGTACTTC	TRBJ2-7	TRBV5-4	few	.
CASSKGRPGLAGARNEQFF	TGTGCCAGCAGCAAAGGACGGCCGGGACTAGCGGGAGCCCGCAATGAGCAGTTCTTC	TRBJ2-1	TRBV21-1	.	.
CASIGRNRAHEQYF	TGTGCCAGCATCGGCCGTAACAGAGCCCACGAGCAGTACTTC	TRBJ2-7	TRBV6-5	few	.
CASSVGRGYEQYF	TGTGCCAGCAGTGTTGGCAGGGGCTACGAGCAGTACTTC	TRBJ2-7	TRBV25-1	.	.
CAWRIADRGNTEAFF	TGTGCCTGGAGGATAGCGGACAGGGGAAACACTGAAGCTTTCTTT	TRBJ1-1	TRBV30	.	TRBD1